This is a list of T cell receptor beta chains from one sample in a study of TIL therapy for anti-PD-1-resistant metastatic lung cancer. Only in-frame clones appear in the TCRdb table, and some are missing; sequencing was by immunoSEQ multiplex PCR. Here the sample spans about 13,000 clones, about 70% being singletons. The source was tumor tissue, collected at baseline. These receptors were obtained from a woman between 30 and 80 years old with non-small cell lung cancer. The CDR3 runs from the conserved cysteine through the conserved F or W. The D gene is left open where the match is weak. Clone size is shown for a subset of rows, as once, few, many or a class of expanded clone.

v_gene	abundance	d_gene	j_gene	CDR3nt	CDR3aa
TRBV7-2	few	TRBD2	TRBJ2-1	TGTGCCAGCAGGCTAGCGGGAGTCGATGAGCAGTTCTTC	CASRLAGVDEQFF
TRBV7-6	NA	NA	TRBJ2-2	TGTGCCAGCAGCTTAGGGACTTCTACCGGGGAGCTGTTTTTT	CASSLGTSTGELFF
TRBV9	NA	NA	TRBJ1-6	TGTGCCAGCAGCGTAGGTAGTGGGCCGAATTCACCCCTCCACTTT	CASSVGSGPNSPLHF
TRBV28	NA	TRBD2	TRBJ2-7	TGTGCCAGCAGTCCCCATGCGGGAGGAGCCTACGAGCAGTACTTC	CASSPHAGGAYEQYF
TRBV6-1	few	TRBD1	TRBJ2-1	TGTGCCAGCAGTGAGAGGACAGGGGAATTCAATGAGCAGTTCTTC	CASSERTGEFNEQFF
TRBV5-4	NA	TRBD1	TRBJ2-6	TGTGCCAGCAGCCCGACAGGGATCGTCTCTGGGGCCAACGTCCTGACTTTC	CASSPTGIVSGANVLTF
TRBV9	NA	TRBD1	TRBJ2-7	TGTGCCAGCAGCGTAATGGACAGGGGGTTGGGAGAGCAGTACTTC	CASSVMDRGLGEQYF
TRBV5-1	NA	NA	TRBJ2-2	TGCGCCAGCAGATCCGGCGGCACCGGGGAGCTGTTTTTT	CASRSGGTGELFF
TRBV7-6	NA	NA	TRBJ2-3	TGTGCCAGCAGCTTAGAGGAGTTCACAGATACGCAGTATTTT	CASSLEEFTDTQYF
TRBV7-2	NA	NA	TRBJ1-2	TGTGCCAGCAGCTTGGGGGTCACCGCCGGGGATGGCTACACCTTC	CASSLGVTAGDGYTF
TRBV7-6	NA	NA	TRBJ2-5	TGTGCCAGCAGCCCCAACCCGGGAGTCCAAGAGACCCAGTACTTC	CASSPNPGVQETQYF
TRBV6-5	NA	NA	TRBJ2-7	TGTGCCACACTCCAACAGGGGGAGGGCGAGCAGTACTTC	CATLQQGEGEQYF
TRBV7-2	NA	NA	TRBJ1-3	TGTGCCAGCAATACCGAGGGGCGCTTTCGGTCTGGAAACACCATATATTTT	CASNTEGRFRSGNTIYF
TRBV7-2	NA	NA	TRBJ2-2	TGTGCCAGCAGCCGACCCCAAGGGAACACCGGGGAGCTGTTTTTT	CASSRPQGNTGELFF
TRBV2	NA	NA	TRBJ1-1	TGTGCCAGCAGTGAGATGGGCACTGAAGCTTTCTTT	CASSEMGTEAFF
TRBV2	NA	TRBD1	TRBJ2-7	TGTGCCAGCAGCGTTAGACCAGCCACCGGGACAGGGGCGGGCTACGAGCAGTACTTC	CASSVRPATGTGAGYEQYF
TRBV4-1	NA	TRBD1	TRBJ1-5	TGCGCCAGCAGCCAAGCTGGCGGGACAGGGAGTAGTCAGCCCCAGCATTTT	CASSQAGGTGSSQPQHF
TRBV28	NA	NA	TRBJ1-2	TGTGCCTTAAGCGGGGCCACCAAAATGGGCTACACCTTC	CALSGATKMGYTF
TRBV6-1	NA	TRBD1	TRBJ2-7	TGTGCCAGCAGTGAACAGGGGGCGATCGAGCAGTACTTC	CASSEQGAIEQYF
TRBV19	NA	NA	TRBJ1-2	TGTGCCAGCAGTCCCACTATAACAGGGAACTATGGCTACACCTTC	CASSPTITGNYGYTF
TRBV13	NA	TRBD2	TRBJ2-2	TGTGCCAGCAGCCGAAGAAGCGGGAGAGACACCGGGGAGCTGTTTTTT	CASSRRSGRDTGELFF
TRBV10-3	NA	NA	TRBJ1-1	TGTGCCATCACTACAGGGTTGGAGGGCACTGAAGCTTTCTTT	CAITTGLEGTEAFF
TRBV6-5	NA	NA	TRBJ1-2	TGTGCCAGCAGTAGGGAAGTGGGGAACTATGGCTACACCTTC	CASSREVGNYGYTF
TRBV5-6	medium-sized	NA	TRBJ1-1	TGTGCCAGCAGCTGGGACATGGAAGCTGAAGCTTTCTTT	CASSWDMEAEAFF
TRBV7-9	large	NA	TRBJ2-7	TGTGCCAGCAGCTTCCCCCCCTCAGGGACCAGGGACGAGCAGTACTTC	CASSFPPSGTRDEQYF
TRBV7-2	NA	TRBD1	TRBJ1-4	TGTGCCAGCAGCTCCACCGGGACAGGGGGCGAAAAACTGTTTTTT	CASSSTGTGGEKLFF
TRBV2	NA	NA	TRBJ2-5	TGTGCCAGCAAAGCAGGGATCGAGACCCAGTACTTC	CASKAGIETQYF
TRBV4-2	NA	TRBD1	TRBJ2-5	TGTGCCAGCAGCCAGCGACAGGGGGAGACCCAGTACTTC	CASSQRQGETQYF
TRBV4-2	NA	TRBD1	TRBJ2-7	TGTGCCAGCAGCCAAGAGACAGGGCTCTCCTACGAGCAGTACTTC	CASSQETGLSYEQYF
TRBV5-1	NA	NA	TRBJ2-1	TGCGCCAGCAGCTTGCCACCATCCAATGAGCAGTTCTTC	CASSLPPSNEQFF
TRBV10-1	NA	NA	TRBJ2-7	TGCGCCAGCGCGCCAGGCGGGACTCACGAGCAGTACTTC	CASAPGGTHEQYF
TRBV12-2	NA	NA	TRBJ2-5	TGTGCAAGTCGCTTAGGGGGTTTGGCTCCCCACCAAGAGACCCAGTACTTC	CASRLGGLAPHQETQYF
TRBV7-2	NA	NA	TRBJ1-1	TGTGCCAGCAGCTTAAGGGGCGGTGACACTGAAGCTTTCTTT	CASSLRGGDTEAFF
TRBV7-2	NA	NA	TRBJ1-3	TGTGCCAGCAGCTTAGCATCCGGGGCCGGAAACACCATATATTTT	CASSLASGAGNTIYF